The 29 T cell receptor beta chains reported below all come from one sample, sequenced in a study of T cells in Graves' hyperthyroidism and ophthalmopathy. The TCR beta CDR3 regions underwent amplification using RNA transcripts as the source. The primer set for the first-round RT-PCR of the TCR CDR3 was HTBI. TCRdb recomputed calls from the multiplex PCR reads with MiXCR, one row per CDR3 protein. In the table there are some 760,000 distinct CDR3 sequences, 14% of which are singletons. The sequencing input was blood. The source is a woman under 30 with Graves' hyperthyroidism.

At least ten counts were recorded for this clonotype. V is TRBV20-1 and J is TRBJ2-5; D is undetermined. Trimming left V 2 bases short and J 0 bases short, with 13 bases between. This CDR3 region has 15 residues. Germline CDR1 is DFQATT and CDR2 is SNEGSKA (reference sequence). CDR3 loop: CSARSYELDQETQYF. The CDR3 DNA sequence: TGCAGTGCTAGATCGTATGAGTTGGACCAAGAGACCCAGTACTTC.

In this sample, this clonotype turned up many times. The gene calls are TRBV3-1 and TRBJ1-4, with TRBD1 as a possible D gene (6 bases). The CDR3 totals 14 residues. Trimming removed 3 bases at V and 6 bases at J, with 11 bases between. Germline V gene lookup returns CDR1 LGHDT and CDR2 YNNKEL (reference sequence). The CDR3 reads CASSQGAGDEKLFF. CDR3 sequence (DNA): TGTGCCAGCAGCCAGGGGGCGGGGGATGAAAAACTGTTTTTT.

This clonotype was recorded many times. V usage is TRBV11-1 and J usage is TRBJ2-7; D gene uncertain. V was clipped by 3 bases and J by 2 bases, with 8 bases between them. The germline gives CDR1 SGHAT, CDR2 FQDESV (reference sequence). This CDR3 spans 13 amino acids. CDR3 sequence: CASSFGPTYEQYF. The CDR3 DNA is TGTGCCAGCAGCTTCGGCCCGACCTACGAGCAGTACTTC.

The chain combines TRBV5-1 with TRBJ2-1; the D call may be TRBD1 or TRBD2 (5 bases each). Germline CDR1 is SGHRS and CDR2 is YFSETQ. Trimming removed 7 bases at V and 6 bases at J, with 17 bases between. The CDR3 totals 14 residues. The DNA for the CDR3 is TGCGCCAGCCCCGGGGCTGAGGTAGGCAATGAGCAGTTCTTC. Amino acid sequence: CASPGAEVGNEQFF.

This clonotype has a handful of counts. J is TRBJ2-7 and V is TRBV6-1; TRBD2 is a possible D gene (6 bases). Trimming cost V 7 bases and J 2 bases, with 21 bases left between them. Germline assignment: CDR1 MNHNS and CDR2 SASEGT. The CDR3 runs 16 residues. The DNA for the CDR3 is TGTGCCAGCACCCACCCCGAACGGGACTGGACCTACGAGCAGTACTTC. Translating gives CASTHPERDWTYEQYF.

This clonotype was picked up many times. V is TRBV5-1 and J is TRBJ2-7; D is ambiguous. CDR1 and CDR2 (germline): SGHRS, YFSETQ. CDR3 length: 14 residues. V lost 0 bases and J 2 bases, leaving 9 bases between the germline ends. Here the CDR3 DNA reads TGCGCCAGCAGCTTGGTTACACCTCCCTACGAGCAGTACTTC. Translation: CASSLVTPPYEQYF.

V gene TRBV28 combines with J gene TRBJ2-3, with D possibly TRBD1 on 5 matching bases. This CDR3 is 14 amino acids long. Germline lookup yields CDR1 MDHEN and CDR2 SYDVKM. The V and J ends lost 5 bases and 3 bases respectively, with 12 bases between them. The CDR3 sequence is CASSTLGVTDTQYF. The CDR3 DNA sequence: TGTGCCAGCAGTACGCTAGGGGTAACAGATACGCAGTATTTT.

This clonotype appeared many times. J is TRBJ1-2 and V is TRBV6-1; no clear D. CDR1 and CDR2 from the germline V gene are MNHNS and SASEGT. Deletions cut 5 bases from V and 6 bases from J, with 25 bases between. CDR3 length: 17 amino acids. The CDR3 DNA follows: TGTGCCAGCAGTTCCTCACGGGTTTCCGAAACCTTTAATGGCTACACCTTC. It codes for CASSSSRVSETFNGYTF.

This clonotype was seen at least ten times. This rearrangement joins TRBV11-3 to TRBJ2-1, with D hard to call. CDR1 is SGHNT, CDR2 YENEEA, per germline. Trimming left V 5 bases short and J 2 bases short, with 13 bases between. This CDR3 region has 15 residues. The CDR3 sequence is CASSNYGITYNEQFF. As DNA, the CDR3 is TGTGCCAGCAGCAACTATGGCATAACCTACAATGAGCAGTTCTTC.

This clonotype was detected many times. The chain is built from TRBV3-1 and TRBJ1-2; no definite D call. The CDR3 contains 15 residues. CDR1 and CDR2 from the germline V gene are LGHDT and YNNKEL (reference sequence). Trimming took off 0 bases at V and 2 bases at J, with 10 bases between the two ends. CDR3 in amino acids: CASSQDSTGNYGYTF. CDR3 nucleotide sequence: TGTGCCAGCAGCCAAGACTCGACCGGAAACTATGGCTACACCTTC.

The genes are TRBV6-2 or TRBV6-3 and TRBJ2-5; a possible D gene is TRBD1 (6 bases). Trimming cost V 2 bases and J 0 bases, with 10 bases left between them. Germline V lookup: CDR1 MNHEY, CDR2 SVGEGT. This CDR3 is built from 15 residues. The CDR3 sequence: CASSYHGQNQETQYF. The CDR3 nucleotides read TGTGCCAGCAGTTACCACGGACAGAACCAAGAGACCCAGTACTTC.

The rearrangement uses TRBV5-1 and TRBJ2-3, with D possibly called TRBD1 or TRBD2 (5 bases each). V dropped 0 bases and J dropped 4 bases, with 15 bases sitting between them. This CDR3 spans 16 amino acids. In germline, CDR1 is SGHRS, CDR2 YFSETQ. In nucleotides, the CDR3 is TGCGCCAGCAGCTTGGCCAGTACGGGACCGGCAGATACGCAGTATTTT. This sequence encodes CASSLASTGPADTQYF.

This clonotype was observed a handful of times. The chain links TRBV19 to TRBJ2-5, with 15 bases that match TRBD2. J lost 5 bases, V lost 10 bases, and 5 bases had no gene match. This CDR3 spans 14 amino acids. Per germline, CDR1 LNHDA and CDR2 SQIVND (reference sequence). The CDR3, as DNA: TGTGCCAAATGGACTAGCGGGAGGGAGGAGACCCAGTACTTC. It yields the protein CAKWTSGREETQYF.

In this sample, this clonotype turned up many times. The chain recombines TRBV13 with TRBJ2-1; the match to TRBD2 covers 12 bases. J gave up 8 bases and V 4 bases, and 6 bases lay outside the gene matches. This CDR3 region has 15 residues. Germline CDR1 reads PRHDT; CDR2 reads FYEKMQ (reference sequence). The CDR3 DNA reads as TGTGCCAGCAGCTCTCTAGCGGGAGGGCCCTATGAGCAGTTCTTC. This encodes CASSSLAGGPYEQFF.

This clonotype has only a few counts. The rearrangement uses TRBV20-1 and TRBJ1-5; the match to TRBD1 covers 8 bases. The trim removed 5 bases at V and 7 bases at J, leaving 10 bases unmatched. The V gene's germline CDR1 is DFQATT and CDR2 SNEGSKA (reference sequence). The CDR3 totals 14 residues. The CDR3 loop is CSALRDRSLQPQHF. The CDR3, as DNA: TGCAGTGCTCTCCGGGACAGGTCTTTGCAGCCCCAGCATTTT.

This clonotype has ten or more counts. The chain uses TRBV7-9 and TRBJ2-1, with a possible D match to TRBD1 (8 bases). CDR1 SEHNR and CDR2 FQNEAQ come from the germline V gene (reference sequence). Deletions cut 5 bases from V and 8 bases from J, with 16 bases between. CDR3 length: 14 amino acids. The DNA of the CDR3 is TGTGCCAGCAGCCAGTACAGGGGGGGCGATGAGCAGTTCTTC. As protein: CASSQYRGGDEQFF.

This clonotype was recorded at least ten times. One end of the junction is discordant with germline, which a read error may explain. The V gene is TRBV2, the J gene TRBJ2-7; 8 bases agree with TRBD1. Germline V CDR1 and CDR2: SNHLY, FYNNEI. This CDR3 region has 16 residues. This CDR3 reads CASSETRDRGSSEQYF. CDR3 nucleotides: TGTGCCAGCAGTGAAACTCGTGACAGGGGTTCCTCCGAGCAGTACTTC.

The gene calls are TRBV19 and TRBJ1-4, with no clear D. From germline, CDR1 is LNHDA and CDR2 SQIVND (reference sequence). The CDR3 runs to 14 residues. Between the trimmed V and J ends, which lost 9 bases and 3 bases, there was a span of 14 bases. The CDR3 region is CASGERSANEKLFF. CDR3 nucleotides: TGTGCCAGCGGCGAGAGGTCCGCTAATGAAAAACTGTTTTTT.

In its sample, this clonotype was seen many times. The chain joins TRBV2 to TRBJ2-2, with TRBD1 matching over 9 bases. The germline V gene encodes CDR1 SNHLY and CDR2 FYNNEI. The CDR3 totals 16 residues. V shed 5 bases and J 1 base; nucleotides not matched to a gene: 5. This CDR3 reads CASSRGQGLNTGELFF. The DNA of the CDR3 is TGTGCCAGCAGTAGGGGACAGGGACTGAACACCGGGGAGCTGTTTTTT.

This clonotype was observed a handful of times. The chain uses TRBV24-1 and TRBJ2-3; 12 bases are a match to TRBD1. This CDR3 spans 16 amino acids. J lost 5 bases, V lost 3 bases, and 5 bases had no gene match. The germline V gene has CDR1 KGHDR and CDR2 SFDVKD. CDR3 DNA: TGTGCCACCAGTGATCCGGGACAGGGGGCGAAAGATACGCAGTATTTT. It yields the protein CATSDPGQGAKDTQYF.

This clonotype was recorded many times. V usage is TRBV7-9 and J usage is TRBJ2-3; D is uncertain. CDR3 length: 16 amino acids. CDR1 SEHNR and CDR2 FQNEAQ come from the germline V gene (reference sequence). Trimming shortened V by 3 bases and J by 0 bases, and 13 bases separated the two germline ends. CDR3 protein: CASSFQQITSTDTQYF. In DNA form, the CDR3 reads TGTGCCAGCAGCTTCCAGCAGATAACTAGCACAGATACGCAGTATTTT. Full variable domain (missing parts from reference TRBV7-9 and TRBJ2-3): DTGVSQNPRHKITKRGQNVTFRCDPISEHNRLYWYRQTLGQGPEFLTYFQNEAQLEKSRLLSDRFSAERPKGSFSTLEIQRTEQGDSAMYLCASSFQQITSTDTQYFGPGTRLTVL.

This clonotype was observed many times. This chain joins TRBV18 and TRBJ2-7, with D unresolved. CDR1 and CDR2 (germline): KGHSH, LQKENI. V lost 3 bases to trimming and J lost 0 bases, with 9 bases between them. The CDR3 runs to 14 residues. The CDR3 DNA reads TGTGCCAGCTCACCTCTGGCTAACTCCTACGAGCAGTACTTC. This encodes CASSPLANSYEQYF. Together with reference TRBV18 and TRBJ2-7, the CDR3 gives the full variable domain: NAGVMQNPRHLVRRRGQEARLRCSPMKGHSHVYWYRQLPEEGLKFMVYLQKENIIDESGMPKERFSAEFPKEGPSILRIQQVVRGDSAAYFCASSPLANSYEQYFGPGTRLTVT.

This clonotype was found a few times. The CDR3 loop is CASSYSAKNTEAFF. The CDR3 DNA reads TGTGCCAGCAGTTACAGCGCAAAGAACACTGAAGCTTTCTTT. The chain combines TRBV6-5 with TRBJ1-1; D unclear. The V end was cut by 2 bases, the J end by 1 base, with 8 bases between. Germline CDR1 is MNHEY and CDR2 is SVGAGI. The CDR3 covers 14 residues.

The genes are TRBV4-2 and TRBJ1-1; tentatively, D is TRBD1 (6 bases). V lost 0 bases and J lost 4, with 15 bases in between. This CDR3 region has 16 residues. Germline V gene data show CDR1 as LGHNA and CDR2 as YNFKEQ. CDR3 nucleotide sequence: TGTGCCAGCAGCCAAGAATGGATAGGGGGGAGCACTGAAGCTTTCTTT. It translates to CASSQEWIGGSTEAFF.

This clonotype has more than one count but fewer than ten. V usage is TRBV6-1 and J usage is TRBJ1-1, with 8 bases that match TRBD1. The CDR3 spans 14 residues. Losses at the gene ends were 7 bases for V and 6 bases for J; bases not matched to a gene: 10. Germline V gene lookup returns CDR1 MNHNS and CDR2 SASEGT. The CDR3: CASTPQGARAEAFF. The CDR3 bases are TGTGCCAGCACCCCGCAGGGGGCTCGGGCTGAAGCTTTCTTT.

The sample holds many counts of this clonotype. The rearrangement links TRBV2 to TRBJ2-1, with 7 bases lining up with TRBD1. The germline V gene has CDR1 SNHLY and CDR2 FYNNEI. Trimming took 8 bases from V and 2 from J; bases not matched to a gene: 3. This CDR3 has 13 amino acids. The CDR3 here is CASGQAAYNEQFF. The CDR3 nucleotides are TGTGCCAGCGGACAGGCTGCCTACAATGAGCAGTTCTTC.

This clonotype was seen at least ten times. The chain combines TRBV3-1 with TRBJ2-5; a possible D gene is TRBD2 (5 bases). V shed 0 bases and J shed 5 bases, with 13 bases lying between them. Germline V CDR1 and CDR2: LGHDT, YNNKEL (reference sequence). CDR3 length equals 15 residues. Here the CDR3 DNA reads TGTGCCAGCAGCCAAGAGGGCTCCCGGAGGGAGACCCAGTACTTC. It specifies CASSQEGSRRETQYF.

The table lists this clonotype with many counts. The V call is TRBV18, the J call TRBJ2-5; a weak D match, TRBD2 (5 bases). V was trimmed by 4 bases and J by 3 bases, leaving 9 bases between them. The CDR3 length is 13 residues. From germline, CDR1 is KGHSH and CDR2 LQKENI. CDR3 region: CASSLGLKETQYF. The CDR3 nucleotides are TGTGCCAGCTCACTCGGACTTAAAGAGACCCAGTACTTC.

The chain joins TRBV2 to TRBJ2-6; D is perhaps TRBD2 (5 bases). V was cut by 6 bases and J by 1 base, with 13 bases left in between. CDR1 is SNHLY, CDR2 FYNNEI, per germline. The CDR3 is 16 amino acids. The CDR3, as DNA: TGTGCCAGCAGGCCCCCGGGAAATTCTGGGGCCAACGTCCTGACTTTC. As protein: CASRPPGNSGANVLTF.